The TCR beta chain under discussion was sequenced for a study of post-analysis software for immune sequencing data (dated by TCRdb to between 2015 and 2017). In the study overall: Disease courses on record covered relapsing-remitting, secondary progressive and progressive-relapsing multiple sclerosis, though some patients had no subtype annotation. The multiple sclerosis patient repertoires were compared with some twelve previously published healthy control repertoires from donors aged about 6 to 26 years. A subset of samples was prepared in parallel using single-end sample barcoding, then pooled and co-amplified after Illumina adapter ligation.

To demonstrate the VDJtools post-analysis software, the study profiled TCR beta repertoires from the peripheral blood of 10 to 15 young patients with multiple sclerosis. The patients with multiple sclerosis were children and adolescents between about 6 and 16 years of age. Broader findings and caveats from the paper: The multiple sclerosis patient group was slightly younger than the control group. Patients showed significantly higher frequencies than controls for about 5 TRBV segments, among them TRBV5-6, TRBV5-1 and TRBV20-1. Strong co-clustering of samples prepared in the same batch was shown by direct clustering with F measure, prompting a batch-effect correction. Significantly lower normalized Chao1 diversity was found in multiple sclerosis patients than in controls, suggesting substantial peripheral T-cell clonal expansion.

V lost 0 bases and J lost 5 bases, and the count of bases not matched to a germline gene is 12. The CDR3 runs 17 residues from the cysteine to the phenylalanine. The DNA shown is the 51-base CDR3, in frame from base 1. The CDR1 and CDR2 encoded by the germline V gene (reference sequence) are DFQATT and SNEGSKA. This clonotype was counted only a few times. What this receptor recognizes is not known. No base qualities exist here, and no much larger clone lies one base off it. Library prep was done by PCR. Reads for this sample came from an Illumina HiSeq 2500. Unique molecular identifiers were incorporated into TCR beta cDNA libraries to reduce PCR and sequencing biases. Some 500,000 cDNA molecules were obtained for every 1 to 10 million input T cells, so each molecule roughly corresponded to one T cell. The patient libraries were prepared and sequenced using the same protocol as the earlier healthy control dataset. Samples belonging to the same batch were prepared together, multiplexed and sequenced on a shared HiSeq lane. The original methods were these. Raw barcoded reads were processed with MIGEC, discarding single-read molecular identifier groups before consensus assembly and CDR3 extraction. VDJtools was used for post-analysis of the clonotype tables, with diversity normalized by down-sampling every dataset to the smallest sample size. In repertoire overlap clustering, CDR3 amino acid sequences, but not nucleotide sequences, were matched to correct batch-related cross-sample contamination. The public reads were reprocessed in TCRdb via fastp at Q25 and MiXCR, keeping in-frame beta chains. Rows are unified per CDR3 protein, each entry keeping the most common DNA and genes. The V and J calls come from TCRdb's annotation, not from the publication. For this sample there are roughly 730,000 distinct CDR3 sequences; roughly 29% appear just once. The ten largest clonotypes hold around 0.56% of the sample.

The chain joins TRBV20-1 to TRBJ2-2; TRBD2 fits 7 bases in the junction. Sequencing was done on a sample of blood. The sequence was obtained from a girl aged 5-17 years with multiple sclerosis. The CDR3 protein: CSARDVVSGTTTGELFF. The base sequence is TGCAGTGCTAGAGATGTGGTCAGCGGGACTACTACCGGGGAGCTGTTTTTT.